These 23 T cell receptor beta chains came from one sample sequenced in a study of blood T cell repertoires in COVID-19. The protocol was immunoSEQ multiplex PCR, while the TCRdb copy is restricted to in-frame clones and leaves out a portion. The data hold roughly 250,000 clones, with approximately 78% observed a single time. The sequenced sample was peripheral blood. The receptors originated from a woman aged 55-70 years with active or convalescent COVID-19.

V usage is TRBV10-2 and J usage is TRBJ2-3, with TRBD2 matching 12 bases. The CDR3 length is 18 residues. Germline CDR1 reads WSHSY; CDR2 reads SAAADI. Trimming took 0 bases from V and 3 from J; bases not matched to a gene: 7. CDR3 loop: CASSESSLAGGPTDTQYF. CDR3 DNA: TGCGCCAGCAGTGAGTCGAGCCTAGCGGGGGGGCCTACAGATACGCAGTATTTT.

This chain links TRBV14 with TRBJ2-7, with D unclear. V lost 4 bases and J 1 base, leaving 8 bases between the germline ends. This CDR3 comprises 13 residues. Germline V gives CDR1 SGHDN, CDR2 FVKESK. CDR3 sequence (DNA): TGTGCCAGCAGCCTCTTCGGGTCCTACGAGCAGTACTTC. Its protein is CASSLFGSYEQYF.

The chain is built from TRBV7-9 and TRBJ2-4; 8 positions agree with TRBD2. This CDR3 region has 19 residues. The trim removed 5 bases at V and 1 base at J, leaving 16 bases unmatched. CDR1 SEHNR and CDR2 FQNEAQ come from the germline V gene (reference sequence). The CDR3 region is CASSISFSGVTGAKNIQYF. In DNA, the CDR3 is TGTGCCAGCAGCATCTCGTTTAGCGGGGTTACCGGGGCCAAAAACATTCAGTACTTC. Drawing the rest from reference TRBV7-9 and TRBJ2-4, the complete variable domain is DTGVSQNPRHKITKRGQNVTFRCDPISEHNRLYWYRQTLGQGPEFLTYFQNEAQLEKSRLLSDRFSAERPKGSFSTLEIQRTEQGDSAMYLCASSISFSGVTGAKNIQYFGAGTRLSVL.

The V and J genes are TRBV30 and TRBJ1-2, with D possibly matching TRBD1 (5 bases). The ends were cut back, 7 bases at V and 5 bases at J, with 14 bases in the middle. The CDR3 has 12 residues. The germline CDR1 and CDR2 sequences are GTSNPN and SVGIG (reference sequence). The CDR3 DNA sequence: TGTGCCTATCAGGGCTCCCAGTATGGCTACACCTTC. Residues: CAYQGSQYGYTF.

The J gene is TRBJ1-1, the V gene TRBV7-2, with D perhaps TRBD1 (5 bases). This CDR3 has 16 amino acids. In germline, CDR1 is SGHTA, CDR2 FQGNSA. V was pared by 4 bases and J by 2 bases, with 17 bases between. CDR3 region: CASSSLLGGGNTEAFF. The CDR3 bases are TGTGCCAGCAGCTCCCTCCTGGGGGGGGGTAACACTGAAGCTTTCTTT.

The chain links TRBV4-1 to TRBJ1-5; D remains unclear. In germline, CDR1 is MGHRA, CDR2 YSYEKL. CDR3 length equals 15 residues. Trimming pared 1 base from V and 2 bases from J, leaving 9 bases between. The CDR3 DNA reads as TGCGCCAGCAGCCAAGCGGGGTTTGGCAATCAGCCCCAGCATTTT. As protein: CASSQAGFGNQPQHF.

This chain connects TRBV9 to TRBJ2-3; 7 nucleotides match TRBD2. Germline-derived CDR1 and CDR2 are SGDLS and YYNGEE. The CDR3 is 15 amino acids. The V and J ends lost 4 bases and 0 bases, in that order; junction bases with no gene match: 5. The DNA for the CDR3 is TGTGCCAGCAGCTTAAGCGGGGCTAGCACAGATACGCAGTATTTT. This sequence encodes CASSLSGASTDTQYF.

The CDR3 loop is CAWSVDPPHSGGQTTQYF. In nucleotides, the CDR3 is TGTGCCTGGAGTGTCGATCCCCCTCATAGCGGGGGACAAACTACGCAGTATTTT. The V gene is TRBV30, the J gene TRBJ2-3, with TRBD2 matching over 9 bases. J was trimmed by 8 bases and V by 0 bases; bases with no gene match: 18. Germline V gene sequence: CDR1 GTSNPN, CDR2 SVGIG (reference sequence). The CDR3 is 18 amino acids.

The V and J genes are TRBV6-5 and TRBJ2-7, with unresolved D. CDR1 MNHEY and CDR2 SVGAGI come from the germline V gene. Trimming shortened V by 3 bases and J by 6 bases, and 12 bases separated the two germline ends. CDR3 length: 13 amino acids. The CDR3 sequence is CASSYPPRAEQYF. The CDR3 DNA is TGTGCCAGCAGTTATCCCCCGAGAGCCGAGCAGTACTTC.

In this sample, this clone turned up once. This chain joins TRBV27 and TRBJ1-1; weak D call: TRBD1 (6 bases). The germline gives CDR1 MNHEY, CDR2 SMNVEV (reference sequence). V gave up 6 bases and J gave up 0 bases, with 8 bases separating them. There are 13 residues in the CDR3. CDR3 amino acids: CASRGHVNTEAFF. CDR3 DNA: TGTGCCAGCAGGGGACACGTGAACACTGAAGCTTTCTTT.

V is TRBV18 and J is TRBJ2-2, with 8 bases matching TRBD1. This CDR3 comprises 17 residues. Germline values: CDR1 KGHSH, CDR2 LQKENI. Trimming took 3 bases from V and 6 from J; bases not matched to a gene: 12. The CDR3 bases are TGTGCCAGCTCACCGAGGACAGGGAGAGTGAATTCCGGGGAGCTGTTTTTT. Its protein is CASSPRTGRVNSGELFF.

The gene calls are TRBV3-1 (or the pseudogene TRBV3-2) and TRBJ1-2; unclear D gene. The V gene's germline CDR1 is LGHDT and CDR2 YNNKEL (reference sequence). Trimming took off 0 bases at V and 5 bases at J, with 4 bases between the two ends. The length of the CDR3 is 12 residues. The DNA of the CDR3 is TGTGCCAGCAGCCAAGAACGGTATGGCTACACCTTC. It yields the protein CASSQERYGYTF.

This clone was observed a few times. The chain carries TRBV19 and TRBJ1-1; 8 bases line up with TRBD1. CDR3 length: 15 amino acids. The V gene end was trimmed by 2 bases and the J gene end by 5 bases; junction bases not matched to a gene: 7. Germline CDR1 LNHDA, CDR2 SQIVND (reference sequence). CDR3 coding DNA: TGTGCCAGTAGTATATCAGGGGGCGTTGGGACTGAAGCTTTCTTT. This translates into CASSISGGVGTEAFF. The whole variable domain, filled in from reference TRBV19 and TRBJ1-1, reads DGGITQSPKYLFRKEGQNVTLSCEQNLNHDAMYWYRQDPGQGLRLIYYSQIVNDFQKGDIAEGYSVSREKKESFPLTVTSAQKNPTAFYLCASSISGGVGTEAFFGQGTRLTVV.

The rearrangement uses TRBV7-2 and TRBJ2-3, with 7 bases lining up with TRBD2. After removal of 7 bases from V and 2 bases from J, the junction contained 12 bases not matched to a gene. Germline CDR1 and CDR2: SGHTA and FQGNSA. CDR3 length equals 16 residues. The CDR3 nucleotides are TGTGCCAGCACTACGGTGGGGGGGGGAATCACAGATACGCAGTATTTT. Its translation is CASTTVGGGITDTQYF.

The gene calls are TRBV6-5 and TRBJ1-4; 8 bases match TRBD1. J was trimmed by 8 bases and V by 0 bases; bases with no gene match: 5. The CDR3 is 15 residues long. Germline assignment: CDR1 MNHEY and CDR2 SVGAGI. DNA for the CDR3: TGTGCCAGCAGTTACTCTCAGGGGGCGCGGGAAAAACTGTTTTTT. Amino acid sequence: CASSYSQGAREKLFF.

This chain uses TRBV25-1 with TRBJ1-4; tentative D call: TRBD1 (6 bases). The germline CDR1 and CDR2 sequences are MGHDK and SYGVNS. This CDR3 spans 15 amino acids. The V and J ends lost 8 bases and 0 bases respectively, with 13 bases between them. The CDR3 nucleotides read TGTGCCAGCGGCGGACAGATTGCAACTAATGAAAAACTGTTTTTT. It translates to CASGGQIATNEKLFF.

This clone is a singleton in its sample. The V gene is TRBV10-3, the J gene TRBJ2-5; D is unclear. Trimming pared 0 bases from V and 5 bases from J, leaving 13 bases between. CDR1 ENHRY and CDR2 SYGVKD come from the germline V gene. The CDR3 spans 15 residues. The chain's CDR3 is CAISESKGPAETQYF. The CDR3 DNA is TGTGCCATCAGTGAGTCGAAAGGTCCAGCGGAGACCCAGTACTTC.

The V gene is TRBV6-5, the J gene TRBJ1-1, with 8 bases that match TRBD1. Germline values: CDR1 MNHEY, CDR2 SVGAGI. The CDR3 loop spans 14 amino acids. V trimming: 6 bases; J trimming: 6 bases; junction bases outside the gene matches: 9. This CDR3 reads CASSPRGRGPEAFF. CDR3 DNA: TGTGCCAGCAGCCCCAGGGGGCGCGGGCCTGAAGCTTTCTTT.

The V and J genes are TRBV6-5 and TRBJ2-3; TRBD2 might be the D (5 bases). The V and J ends lost 0 bases and 8 bases respectively, with 15 bases between them. The germline gives CDR1 MNHEY, CDR2 SVGAGI. This CDR3 is built from 15 residues. The CDR3 nucleotides read TGTGCCAGCAGTTACTCGAACGCCTACCGGGGTACGCAGTATTTT. It translates to CASSYSNAYRGTQYF.

V and J are TRBV7-6 and TRBJ2-7; 8 nucleotides line up with TRBD2. The CDR3 is 15 residues long. V shed 5 bases and J 3 bases; nucleotides not matched to a gene: 9. The germline CDR1 and CDR2 sequences are SGHVS and FNYEAQ. Here the CDR3 DNA reads TGTGCCAGCAGCCCCAAATCGGGGGGGGGCTACGAGCAGTACTTC. The encoded protein is CASSPKSGGGYEQYF.

J is TRBJ2-7 and V is TRBV11-2; 14 nucleotides match TRBD2. Trimming at V came to 4 bases and at J to 0 bases, leaving 8 bases not matched to a gene. Looked up from germline, CDR1 is SGHAT and CDR2 is FQNNGV. The CDR3 spans 18 residues. DNA of the CDR3: TGTGCCAGCAGCTCAAGGACTAGCGGGAGGTCGAGCTCCTACGAGCAGTACTTC. This translates into CASSSRTSGRSSSYEQYF.

This chain joins TRBV7-2 and TRBJ1-5; a weak D match, TRBD1 (6 bases). V lost 1 base, J lost 0 bases, and 10 bases lay in between. Germline CDR1 is SGHTA and CDR2 is FQGNSA. The CDR3 is 16 amino acids. The CDR3 protein is CASSLEGGYSNQPQHF. CDR3 coding DNA: TGTGCCAGCAGCTTAGAAGGGGGATATAGCAATCAGCCCCAGCATTTT.

CDR3 amino acids: CASSVPSGDYEQFF. The CDR3, as DNA: TGCGCCAGCAGTGTCCCTAGCGGGGATTATGAGCAGTTCTTC. The rearrangement links TRBV10-2 to TRBJ2-1; TRBD2 matches 9 bases. Germline loops: CDR1 WSHSY, CDR2 SAAADI. The V segment lost 4 bases and the J segment 8 bases; nucleotides outside the gene matches: 6. CDR3 size: 14 residues.